What follows is one TCR beta chain and its context. These data are taken from a study of shared clonotypes between healthy human individuals. CDR1 is SGHRS and CDR2 is YFSETQ in the germline V gene. The CDR3 is 15 amino acids. Germline trimming cut 2 bases from V and 6 bases from J; bases unmatched to any gene: 5. As processed by the authors: Junction-only sequences produced by ImmunoSEQ had no quality scores, so filtering differed. Some clones are missing from TCRdb's copy, which holds only in-frame ones; the method was immunoSEQ multiplex PCR. The D gene and trimming were derived from the DNA, and the V and J assignments and clone size from that table. The table has about 2,500,000 clones, around nine tenths seen once.

The V call is TRBV5-1, the J call TRBJ1-6, with 7 positions matching TRBD1. The sample taken for sequencing was naive CD4+ T cells sorted from blood. Subset of the sample: CD45RA+ positively selected. This receptor was obtained from a man between 18 and 35 years old in good health. CDR3 nucleotide sequence: TGCGCCAGCAGCTTCGAGGGGGCGCCTAATTCACCCCTCCACTTT. Translation: CASSFEGAPNSPLHF. The variable domain in full, with the rest retrieved from reference TRBV5-1 and TRBJ1-6, is KAGVTQTPRYLIKTRGQQVTLSCSPISGHRSVSWYQQTPGQGLQFLFEYFSETQRNKGNFPGRFSGRQFSNSRSEMNVSTLELGDSALYLCASSFEGAPNSPLHFGNGTRLTVT.